Presented here are 30 T cell receptor beta chains from one specimen sequenced in a study of cytomegalovirus exposure and HLA in healthy donors. Primers for the PCR totalled 60 Vbeta and 13 Jbeta. The repertoire was sequenced with immunoSEQ multiplex PCR; TCRdb's copy has only in-frame clones and lacks some. The sample has 150,000 to 200,000 clones, around 90% seen once. Input material: PBMCs. These receptors were obtained from a woman aged 18-29 years in good health and CMV-seronegative.

V usage is TRBV29-1 and J usage is TRBJ1-1, with unresolved D. Deletions cut 3 bases from V and 4 bases from J, with 12 bases between. The germline gives CDR1 SQVTM, CDR2 ANQGSEA. The CDR3 totals 13 residues. CDR3 DNA: TGCAGCGTTGAGGCTTGGCAATCCACTGAAGCTTTCTTT. It codes for CSVEAWQSTEAFF.

The chain is built from TRBV27 and TRBJ2-7; TRBD1 is a possible D gene (5 bases). The CDR3 runs to 14 residues. V dropped 4 bases and J dropped 2 bases, with 12 bases sitting between them. Per germline, CDR1 MNHEY and CDR2 SMNVEV (reference sequence). In nucleotides, the CDR3 is TGTGCCAGCAGTTCTACAGGAATCGCCTACGAGCAGTACTTC. This sequence encodes CASSSTGIAYEQYF.

The DNA of the CDR3 is TGTGCCAGTAGGGGAGGGACTAGCGGGAGCCATGAGCAGTTCTTC. Protein product: CASRGGTSGSHEQFF. The chain is built from TRBV19 and TRBJ2-1; 14 bases agree with TRBD2. CDR1 and CDR2 (germline): LNHDA, SQIVND (reference sequence). The CDR3 is made up of 15 amino acids. V was clipped by 6 bases and J by 8 bases; unmatched bases: 6.

The rearrangement links TRBV28 to TRBJ2-2; TRBD2 might be the D (6 bases). The length of the CDR3 is 14 residues. V shed 4 bases and J shed 1 base, with 7 bases lying between them. In germline, CDR1 is MDHEN, CDR2 SYDVKM. This CDR3 is CASSSGGNTGELFF. The CDR3, as DNA: TGTGCCAGCAGTTCCGGGGGGAACACCGGGGAGCTGTTTTTT. Complete variable domain (other parts from reference TRBV28 and TRBJ2-2): DVKVTQSSRYLVKRTGEKVFLECVQDMDHENMFWYRQDPGLGLRLIYFSYDVKMKEKGDIPEGYSVSREKKERFSLILESASTNQTSMYLCASSSGGNTGELFFGEGSRLTVL.

The CDR3 region is CASSFRGAYNEQFF. CDR3 nucleotides: TGTGCCAGCAGCTTCAGGGGCGCCTACAATGAGCAGTTCTTC. V and J are TRBV5-5 and TRBJ2-1; D perhaps matches TRBD1 (6 bases). Germline V gene lookup returns CDR1 SGHKS and CDR2 YYEKEE (reference sequence). V shed 2 bases and J shed 2 bases, with 8 bases lying between them. CDR3 size: 14 residues. Full variable domain (missing parts from reference TRBV5-5 and TRBJ2-1): DAGVTQSPTHLIKTRGQQVTLRCSPISGHKSVSWYQQVLGQGPQFIFQYYEKEERGRGNFPDRFSARQFPNYSSELNVNALLLGDSALYLCASSFRGAYNEQFFGPGTRLTVL.

The V gene is TRBV4-2, the J gene TRBJ2-5; D might be TRBD2 (5 bases). The V gene's germline CDR1 is LGHNA and CDR2 YNFKEQ. V dropped 1 base and J dropped 2 bases, with 11 bases sitting between them. The CDR3 loop spans 15 amino acids. The CDR3 nucleotides are TGTGCCAGCAGCCAAGGGGCTAGCCGGCAAGAGACCCAGTACTTC. Protein sequence: CASSQGASRQETQYF.

The chain joins TRBV19 to TRBJ1-6; D ambiguous. Germline CDR1 and CDR2: LNHDA and SQIVND (reference sequence). V was clipped by 6 bases and J by 8 bases, with 23 bases between them. The CDR3 is 17 residues long. The CDR3 DNA sequence: TGTGCCAGTAGATCCTTCGGCAGACGAGGGAGGGATTCACCCCTCCACTTT. Its protein is CASRSFGRRGRDSPLHF.

This chain uses TRBV19 with TRBJ2-1; the match to TRBD2 covers 12 bases. CDR3 length: 17 residues. The V and J ends lost 2 bases and 9 bases, in that order; junction bases with no gene match: 11. Germline CDR1 and CDR2: LNHDA and SQIVND (reference sequence). Here the CDR3 DNA reads TGTGCCAGTAGTATAATCGGCCCGACTAGCGGGAGCCTTGAGCAGTTCTTC. It is translated as CASSIIGPTSGSLEQFF.

V gene TRBV5-8 combines with J gene TRBJ2-3; 9 bases align to TRBD1. This CDR3 has 16 residues. Trimming at V came to 4 bases and at J to 2 bases, leaving 8 bases not matched to a gene. CDR1 SGHTS and CDR2 YDEGEE come from the germline V gene. CDR3 region: CASSLGTGSFTDTQYF. The CDR3 region has the DNA TGTGCCAGCAGCCTTGGGACAGGGAGTTTCACAGATACGCAGTATTTT.

The V call is TRBV5-6, the J call TRBJ1-2; 10 bases fit TRBD1. Trimming at V came to 4 bases and at J to 7 bases, leaving 4 bases not matched to a gene. Germline V gene lookup returns CDR1 SGHDT and CDR2 YYEEEE. This CDR3 spans 13 amino acids. This chain's CDR3 is CASSPDRGCGYTF. In DNA form, the CDR3 reads TGTGCCAGCAGCCCGGACAGGGGGTGTGGCTACACCTTC.

This clone has a count of ten or more. The CDR3 bases are TGTGCCATCAGTGAGTCGAGAGACGACTCCACTGAAGCTTTCTTT. Its translation is CAISESRDDSTEAFF. The V call is TRBV10-3, the J call TRBJ1-1; D remains ambiguous. Per the germline V gene, CDR1 is ENHRY and CDR2 is SYGVKD. The CDR3 has 15 residues. V dropped 0 bases and J dropped 4 bases, with 12 bases sitting between them.

In nucleotides, the CDR3 is TGTGCCAGTAGGCGGGAAGGGGTCAATCAGCCCCAGCATTTT. It specifies CASRREGVNQPQHF. The rearrangement uses TRBV19 and TRBJ1-5; a possible D gene is TRBD1 (5 bases). The CDR3 contains 14 residues. CDR1 and CDR2 from the germline V gene are LNHDA and SQIVND (reference sequence). V dropped 6 bases and J dropped 3 bases, with 12 bases sitting between them.

The rearrangement joins TRBV28 to TRBJ2-5; tentative D call: TRBD2 (6 bases). This CDR3 has 15 residues. CDR1 and CDR2 from the germline V gene are MDHEN and SYDVKM. The V end was cut by 3 bases, the J end by 7 bases, with 18 bases between. The CDR3 sequence is CASSFRLDARVTQYF. The CDR3, as DNA: TGTGCCAGCAGTTTCAGACTAGATGCGAGGGTGACCCAGTACTTC.

V is TRBV2 and J is TRBJ1-5; D not resolved. The germline CDR1 and CDR2 sequences are SNHLY and FYNNEI. Trimming left V 7 bases short and J 3 bases short, with 16 bases between. The CDR3 totals 15 residues. CDR3 loop: CASTSQAQTNQPQHF. CDR3 bases: TGTGCCAGCACCTCCCAGGCCCAAACCAATCAGCCCCAGCATTTT. Variable domain in full (rest from reference TRBV2 and TRBJ1-5): EPEVTQTPSHQVTQMGQEVILRCVPISNHLYFYWYRQILGQKVEFLVSFYNNEISEKSEIFDDQFSVERPDGSNFTLKIRSTKLEDSAMYFCASTSQAQTNQPQHFGDGTRLSIL.

This clone was seen only a few times. CDR3 residues: CASSESRPYGYTF. The CDR3 DNA reads TGTGCCAGCAGTGAGAGCAGGCCATATGGCTACACCTTC. The V call is TRBV6-1, the J call TRBJ1-2; D is undetermined. Germline V gene sequence: CDR1 MNHNS, CDR2 SASEGT. CDR3 size: 13 residues. V was cut by 3 bases and J by 5 bases, with 10 bases left in between.

V is TRBV7-8 and J is TRBJ2-2; 12 positions agree with TRBD2. Germline V lookup: CDR1 SGHVS, CDR2 FQNEAQ. CDR3 length: 17 residues. V dropped 1 base and J dropped 8; count of bases not matched to a gene: 8. The CDR3: CASSLGTLAGGRGELFF. The DNA of the CDR3 is TGTGCCAGCAGCTTAGGGACGCTAGCGGGAGGGCGAGGGGAGCTGTTTTTT.

The rearrangement uses TRBV29-1 and TRBJ2-1, with 8 bases that match TRBD2. Looked up from germline, CDR1 is SQVTM and CDR2 is ANQGSEA. V trimming: 3 bases; J trimming: 4 bases; junction bases outside the gene matches: 2. This CDR3 spans 13 amino acids. In DNA, the CDR3 is TGCAGCGTTGAGGGACTAGATTACAATGAGCAGTTCTTC. Residues: CSVEGLDYNEQFF.

This clone was picked up a small number of times. The gene calls are TRBV7-8 and TRBJ1-1; D is possibly TRBD1 (5 bases). CDR3 size: 14 residues. V lost 4 bases and J 2 bases, leaving 11 bases between the germline ends. Germline V gene data show CDR1 as SGHVS and CDR2 as FQNEAQ. DNA for the CDR3: TGTGCCAGCAGCTCGGGGGGGACTAACACTGAAGCTTTCTTT. It is translated as CASSSGGTNTEAFF.

This clone was counted between two and nine times. V is TRBV25-1 and J is TRBJ2-2; the D gene is possibly TRBD1 (5 bases). The V end was cut by 4 bases, the J end by 5 bases, with 14 bases between. The germline gives CDR1 MGHDK, CDR2 SYGVNS. This CDR3 has 15 residues. CDR3 coding DNA: TGTGCCAGCAGTGTAGGCAGGGCAAAGACCGGGGAGCTGTTTTTT. Its protein is CASSVGRAKTGELFF.

The rearrangement links TRBV7-9 to TRBJ2-7; the D gene is possibly TRBD2 (5 bases). V was pared by 1 base and J by 4 bases, with 11 bases between. In germline, CDR1 is SEHNR, CDR2 FQNEAQ (reference sequence). CDR3 length: 14 residues. In DNA form, the CDR3 reads TGTGCCAGCAGCTTAGACGAGGGATTATACGAGCAGTACTTC. Encoded protein: CASSLDEGLYEQYF.

J is TRBJ2-7 and V is TRBV7-8; D is perhaps TRBD2 (5 bases). Germline loops: CDR1 SGHVS, CDR2 FQNEAQ. V was pared by 6 bases and J by 1 base, with 13 bases between. The CDR3 covers 14 residues. In nucleotides, the CDR3 is TGTGCCAGCAGAGTAGGAGGAGGTTCCTACGAGCAGTACTTC. Translated: CASRVGGGSYEQYF.

J is TRBJ2-3 and V is TRBV4-2, with 14 bases fitting TRBD2. The CDR3 spans 16 residues. With 3 bases clipped from V and 6 bases from J, the junction kept 5 bases outside the gene matches. Germline V CDR1 and CDR2: LGHNA, YNFKEQ. CDR3 protein: CASSQTSGRATDTQYF. The DNA for the CDR3 is TGTGCCAGCAGCCAGACTAGCGGGAGGGCCACGGATACGCAGTATTTT.

This clone was observed once. V gene TRBV28 combines with J gene TRBJ1-4; D not resolved. Germline V gene data show CDR1 as MDHEN and CDR2 as SYDVKM. The V gene lost 6 bases and the J gene lost 3 bases, with 20 bases spanning the gap. This CDR3 has 17 amino acids. CDR3 protein: CASSPRGVSVSNEKLFF. The CDR3 DNA reads TGTGCCAGCAGCCCCCGCGGAGTTTCAGTTTCTAATGAAAAACTGTTTTTT.

This clone was counted between two and nine times. The genes are TRBV28 and TRBJ1-1; 8 nucleotides align to TRBD1. The J segment lost 5 bases and the V segment lost 3 bases, leaving 5 bases of the junction unmatched. In germline, CDR1 is MDHEN, CDR2 SYDVKM. The CDR3 covers 14 residues. CDR3 loop: CASSFRGRGTEAFF. The CDR3 nucleotides are TGTGCCAGCAGTTTCAGGGGGCGCGGAACTGAAGCTTTCTTT. The full variable domain, its missing parts supplied by reference TRBV28 and TRBJ1-1, is DVKVTQSSRYLVKRTGEKVFLECVQDMDHENMFWYRQDPGLGLRLIYFSYDVKMKEKGDIPEGYSVSREKKERFSLILESASTNQTSMYLCASSFRGRGTEAFFGQGTRLTVV.

V is TRBV27 and J is TRBJ1-2, with a tentative D call TRBD1 (6 bases). This CDR3 is built from 13 residues. CDR1 is MNHEY, CDR2 SMNVEV, per germline (reference sequence). V was clipped by 8 bases and J by 4 bases, with 14 bases between them. The CDR3 here is CASSSGEGYGYTF. Written as DNA, the CDR3 is TGTGCCAGCTCCTCAGGGGAAGGCTATGGCTACACCTTC.

The V and J genes are TRBV11-3 and TRBJ2-7; D perhaps matches TRBD2 (5 bases). The CDR3 is made up of 14 amino acids. Germline values: CDR1 SGHNT, CDR2 YENEEA. V dropped 1 base and J dropped 5 bases, with 12 bases sitting between them. The CDR3 nucleotides read TGTGCCAGCAGCTTAGTGCTAGCTTCGGACGAGCAGTACTTC. Translated: CASSLVLASDEQYF.

This chain uses TRBV4-2 with TRBJ1-6; TRBD1 agrees at 8 bases. V shed 1 base, J shed 6 bases, and the junction held 8 bases outside the gene matches. The CDR3 sequence is 17 residues long. Germline CDR1 reads LGHNA; CDR2 reads YNFKEQ. CDR3 nucleotide sequence: TGTGCCAGCAGCCAAGCCCCGGGACAGGAGGCTAATTCACCCCTCCACTTT. Amino acid sequence: CASSQAPGQEANSPLHF.

This chain links TRBV9 with TRBJ2-1; 7 positions agree with TRBD2. The CDR3 spans 17 residues. The V and J ends lost 4 bases and 5 bases, in that order; junction bases with no gene match: 15. Germline CDR1 reads SGDLS; CDR2 reads YYNGEE. This CDR3 is CASSSQPSWTRNNEQFF. CDR3 DNA: TGTGCCAGCAGCTCCCAACCCTCCTGGACTAGAAACAATGAGCAGTTCTTC. The entire variable domain, with the rest obtained from reference TRBV9 and TRBJ2-1, is as follows: DSGVTQTPKHLITATGQRVTLRCSPRSGDLSVYWYQQSLDQGLQFLIQYYNGEERAKGNILERFSAQQFPDLHSELNLSSLELGDSALYFCASSSQPSWTRNNEQFFGPGTRLTVL.

This chain uses TRBV19 with TRBJ2-5, with a possible D match to TRBD2 (6 bases). V was cut by 1 base and J by 5 bases, with 14 bases left in between. Per the germline V gene, CDR1 is LNHDA and CDR2 is SQIVND (reference sequence). CDR3 length equals 15 residues. Here the CDR3 DNA reads TGTGCCAGTAGTATAGTCGGGGAGGCAAGGGAGACCCAGTACTTC. It is translated as CASSIVGEARETQYF.

The V gene is TRBV27, the J gene TRBJ2-7; tentative D call: TRBD2 (6 bases). The CDR3 loop spans 13 amino acids. V dropped 2 bases and J dropped 7 bases, with 12 bases sitting between them. The germline gives CDR1 MNHEY, CDR2 SMNVEV (reference sequence). CDR3 amino acids: CASSLPGVGEQYF. DNA of the CDR3: TGTGCCAGCAGTTTACCGGGGGTGGGGGAGCAGTACTTC.